This is a list of T cell receptor beta chains from one sample in a study of T cells after yellow fever vaccination. TCRdb re-called the 5' RACE reads with MiXCR, one entry per CDR3 protein. The sample lists about 550,000 distinct CDR3 sequences, less than 20% occurring once. Specimen: PBMCs, collected 15 days after the yellow fever booster vaccination. The receptors come from a man aged 25-45 years who received the YFV17D yellow fever vaccine. Both conserved end residues are part of each CDR3. A D gene is named only where the DNA matches it firmly. Rows give clone size only sometimes, using once, few, many, or a class for an expanded clone.

J,size,D,V,CDR3,DNA
TRBJ2-1,few,-,TRBV4-3,CASSQVGGSFNNEQFF,TGCGCCAGCAGCCAAGTCGGGGGTTCTTTCAACAATGAGCAGTTCTTC
TRBJ2-5,-,TRBD2,TRBV29-1,CSVATSAETQYF,TGCAGCGTTGCAACTAGCGCAGAGACCCAGTACTTC
TRBJ1-5,-,-,TRBV7-8,CASSQGQNYQPQHF,TGTGCCAGCAGCCAGGGGCAGAACTATCAGCCCCAGCATTTT
TRBJ2-3,-,TRBD2,TRBV20-1,CSARDSLAGPIGTQYF,TGCAGTGCTAGAGATTCCCTAGCGGGACCGATTGGTACGCAGTATTTT
TRBJ2-3,few,-,TRBV11-1,CASSPTGSQRYSTDTQYF,TGTGCCAGCAGCCCAACAGGGAGCCAACGCTATAGCACAGATACGCAGTATTTT
TRBJ2-7,few,TRBD2,TRBV5-1,CASSWGSGGGSYEQYF,TGCGCCAGCAGCTGGGGGTCGGGGGGAGGGAGTTACGAGCAGTACTTC
TRBJ1-5,-,-,TRBV5-1,CASSFGYEGGPQHF,TGCGCCAGCAGCTTCGGCTACGAAGGTGGGCCCCAGCATTTT
TRBJ2-4,many,-,TRBV28,CASRPPGAKNIQYF,TGTGCCAGCAGACCCCCAGGTGCCAAAAACATTCAGTACTTC
TRBJ2-7,few,TRBD1,TRBV10-2,CASSESRTGPYEQYF,TGCGCCAGCAGTGAGTCAAGGACAGGGCCCTACGAGCAGTACTTC
TRBJ2-7,-,-,TRBV14,CASSQDLNNEQYF,TGTGCCAGCAGCCAAGATTTAAATAACGAACAGTACTTC
TRBJ1-2,few,TRBD1,TRBV7-9,CASSEPLGQGDYGYTF,TGTGCCAGCAGCGAGCCCCTCGGGCAGGGGGACTATGGCTACACCTTC
TRBJ2-2,-,-,TRBV4-3,CASSQVVLGAHANTGELFF,TGCGCCAGCAGCCAAGTGGTCCTCGGGGCCCACGCGAACACCGGGGAGCTGTTTTTT
TRBJ2-3,few,-,TRBV4-3,CASSQGAGYTDTQYF,TGCGCCAGCAGCCAAGGGGCGGGATACACAGATACGCAGTATTTT
TRBJ2-3,-,TRBD1,TRBV6-5,CASSSTSGTEGLTQYF,TGTGCCAGCAGTTCAACCTCCGGGACAGAAGGGCTTACGCAGTATTTT
TRBJ2-2,few,-,TRBV4-3,CASSQDGRGRTGELFF,TGCGCCAGCAGCCAAGATGGACGGGGGCGGACCGGGGAGCTGTTTTTT
TRBJ2-7,-,-,TRBV12-5,CASGSDYEQYF,TGTGCTAGTGGTTCAGACTACGAGCAGTACTTC